These T cell receptor beta chains were read from a single sample in a study of radiation and T cells in renal cell carcinoma. The assay was immunoSEQ multiplex PCR, and TCRdb's table has in-frame clones only and misses some. The table records roughly 80,000 clones, around 86% of them present only once. The sample consisted of blood, taken from a patient whose treatment included radiotherapy and nephrectomy. The receptors come from a woman aged 50 to 60 with renal cell carcinoma. CDR3s include the opening cysteine and the closing phenylalanine or tryptophan. The D gene is left open where the match is weak. Rows give clone size only sometimes, using once, few, many, or a class for an expanded clone.

J gene	clone size	V gene	D gene	CDR3 DNA	CDR3 protein
TRBJ2-2	.	TRBV4-3	TRBD1	TGCGCCAGCAGCCAGGACGGACAGGGTGGCGGGGAGCTGTTTTTT	CASSQDGQGGGELFF
TRBJ2-5	.	TRBV7-6	.	TGTGCCAGCAGCCCTCAGGACGGGAACCAGTACTTC	CASSPQDGNQYF
TRBJ2-1	.	TRBV25-1	TRBD1	TGTGCCAGTAGTAAACAGGGGAATGAGCAGTTCTTC	CASSKQGNEQFF
TRBJ1-1	few	TRBV10-1	.	TGCGCCAGCAGGGAACGGGGAGAGAACACTGAAGCTTTCTTT	CASRERGENTEAFF
TRBJ2-1	.	TRBV11-3	TRBD2	TGTGCCAGCAGCCCGGGGGGTAGCGGCTACAATGAGCAGTTCTTC	CASSPGGSGYNEQFF
TRBJ1-1	.	TRBV5-1	.	TGCGCCAGCAGCTTGGGGCAGGGAGTGAACACTGAAGCTTTCTTT	CASSLGQGVNTEAFF
TRBJ1-6	.	TRBV7-2	.	TGTGCCAGCAGCCGGGTTGTCGATTCACCCCTCCACTTT	CASSRVVDSPLHF
TRBJ1-1	.	TRBV28	.	TGTGCCAGCAGTTTACAGACGGACAGCCGGTTGGACGCTTTCTTT	CASSLQTDSRLDAFF
TRBJ2-3	.	TRBV7-6	.	TGTGCCAGCAGCTTAGGCAGGGAACGAGGAGATACGCAGTATTTT	CASSLGRERGDTQYF
TRBJ2-6	.	TRBV5-4	.	TGTGCCAGCAGCTTAGGGGCTGGGGCCAACGTCCTGACTTTC	CASSLGAGANVLTF
TRBJ1-1	.	TRBV28	.	TGTGCCAGCAGTTTCATCGACAGGAACACTGAAGCTTTCTTT	CASSFIDRNTEAFF
TRBJ1-4	.	TRBV18	TRBD1	TGTGCCAGCTCACTCAACCACCCCGGGACAGGTTATGAAAAACTGTTTTTT	CASSLNHPGTGYEKLFF
TRBJ1-4	.	TRBV29-1	.	TGCAGCGCCCGACTGGATGAAAAACTGTTTTTT	CSARLDEKLFF
TRBJ1-4	.	TRBV25-1	.	TGTGCCAGCAGTGAATATATGGGGTCCTCTAATGAAAAACTGTTTTTT	CASSEYMGSSNEKLFF
TRBJ2-7	.	TRBV21-1	.	TGTGCCAGCATTGTAGGGGGACTATTAACTTACGAGCAGTACTTC	CASIVGGLLTYEQYF
TRBJ2-5	.	TRBV5-1	.	TGCGCCAGCAGCTCCTTGTCTGGGGTGCAAGAGACCCAGTACTTC	CASSSLSGVQETQYF
TRBJ2-7	.	TRBV27	.	TGTGCCAGCAGTTCCCACAGGGGCCTAGCGGGCATAAGGTCCTACGAGCAGTACTTC	CASSSHRGLAGIRSYEQYF
TRBJ1-2	.	TRBV18	TRBD1	TGTGCCAGCTCACCCGGGACAGAGAATGGCTACACCTTC	CASSPGTENGYTF
TRBJ2-7	.	TRBV11-2	.	TGTGCCAGCAGCTTAGGGCTTAGGCGGGACGAGTCTTACGAGCAGTACTTC	CASSLGLRRDESYEQYF
TRBJ2-3	.	TRBV5-1	.	TGCGCCAGCAGCTTGGGCGGGGTGGAGGCAGATACGCAGTATTTT	CASSLGGVEADTQYF
TRBJ2-7	.	TRBV4-3	.	TGCGCCAGCAGCCAAGATACGGACCACTACGAGCAGTACTTC	CASSQDTDHYEQYF
TRBJ2-5	.	TRBV9	TRBD1	TGTGCCAGCAGCCCAGGGACAGGGTTTCAAGAGACCCAGTACTTC	CASSPGTGFQETQYF
TRBJ1-4	.	TRBV4-1	.	TGCGCCAGCAGCCAAGAGCTGGCAAGGAATGAAAAACTGTTTTTT	CASSQELARNEKLFF
TRBJ2-7	.	TRBV7-2	.	TGTGCCAGCAGCCTAACCCAGGCGACCTCCTACGAGCAGTACTTC	CASSLTQATSYEQYF
TRBJ2-7	.	TRBV7-2	.	TGTGCCAGCAGCTTAGTCTACGAGCAGTACTTC	CASSLVYEQYF
TRBJ2-1	.	TRBV5-6	TRBD1	TGTGCCAGCAGCGGGGGAGTGGACAGGGCATCCTACAATGAGCAGTTCTTC	CASSGGVDRASYNEQFF
TRBJ1-3	.	TRBV6-5	TRBD1	TGTGCCAGCACCCAGGGGGACTCTGGAAACACCATATATTTT	CASTQGDSGNTIYF
TRBJ1-2	.	TRBV28	.	TGTGCCAGCACGATCGAAGTAGGTGGCTACACCTTC	CASTIEVGGYTF
TRBJ1-1	.	TRBV6-5	.	TGTGCCAGCAGTCTTAAGCTGAATGCTGAAGCTTTCTTT	CASSLKLNAEAFF
TRBJ1-4	.	TRBV5-1	TRBD1	TGCGCCAGCAGCTTGGACCAGGGGGAGGAAAAACTGTTTTTT	CASSLDQGEEKLFF
TRBJ2-3	.	TRBV28	.	TGTGCCAGCAGGGGCGGGACTAGCACAGATACGCAGTATTTT	CASRGGTSTDTQYF
TRBJ1-4	.	TRBV4-1	.	TGCGCCAGCAGCCAAGGGGAGCGTAATGAAAAACTGTTTTTT	CASSQGERNEKLFF
TRBJ1-4	once	TRBV27	.	TGTGCCAGCAGTATCTCAGGGTATGAAAAACTGTTTTTT	CASSISGYEKLFF
TRBJ2-4	.	TRBV4-2	TRBD2	TGTGCCAGCAGCCAAGGTTTGGGGTCTGCGGGAGGGCGGAACATTCAGTACTTC	CASSQGLGSAGGRNIQYF
TRBJ1-5	few	TRBV7-2	.	TGTGCCAGCAGCTCGGGACTGACGAATCAGCCCCAGCATTTT	CASSSGLTNQPQHF
TRBJ1-6	once	TRBV7-2	TRBD1	TGTGCCAGCAGCTCCCCAGGGACAGGGAGGAATTACCTCCACTTT	CASSSPGTGRNYLHF
TRBJ1-2	.	TRBV7-2	.	TGTGCCAGCAGCCCGGGGGACGGGTTATATGGCTACACCTTC	CASSPGDGLYGYTF